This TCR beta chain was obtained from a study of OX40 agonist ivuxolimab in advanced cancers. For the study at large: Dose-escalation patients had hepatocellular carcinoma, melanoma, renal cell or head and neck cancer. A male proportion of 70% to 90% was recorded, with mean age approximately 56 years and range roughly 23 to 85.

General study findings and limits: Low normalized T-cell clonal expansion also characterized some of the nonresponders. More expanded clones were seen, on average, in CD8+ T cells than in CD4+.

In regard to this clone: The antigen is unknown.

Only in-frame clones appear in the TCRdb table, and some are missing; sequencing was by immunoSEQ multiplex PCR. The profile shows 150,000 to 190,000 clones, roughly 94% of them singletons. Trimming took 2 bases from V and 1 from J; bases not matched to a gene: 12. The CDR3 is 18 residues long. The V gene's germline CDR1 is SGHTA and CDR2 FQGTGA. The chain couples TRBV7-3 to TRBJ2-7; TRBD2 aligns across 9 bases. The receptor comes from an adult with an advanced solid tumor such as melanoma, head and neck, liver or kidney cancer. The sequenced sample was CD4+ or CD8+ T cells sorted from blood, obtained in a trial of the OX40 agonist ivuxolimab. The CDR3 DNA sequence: TGTGCCAGCAGCTTAGGGGGCGAGAGCGGGAGGTTTTCCTACGAGCAGTACTTC. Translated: CASSLGGESGRFSYEQYF. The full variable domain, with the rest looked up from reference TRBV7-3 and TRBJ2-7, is GAGVSQTPSNKVTEKGKYVELRCDPISGHTALYWYRQSLGQGPEFLIYFQGTGAADDSGLPNDRFFAVRPEGSVSTLKIQRTERGDSAVYLCASSLGGESGRFSYEQYFGPGTRLTVT.